This T cell receptor (beta chain) appears in the sequencing data of a study of blood T cell repertoires in COVID-19. This CDR3 has 13 residues. The germline gives CDR1 SGHAT, CDR2 FQNNGV. V was cut by 6 bases and J by 1 base, with 9 bases left in between. Data came from immunoSEQ multiplex PCR; TCRdb stores just in-frame clones and leaves some out. The repertoire holds more than 300,000 clones, with 85% to 90% as singletons. The chain uses TRBV11-2 and TRBJ1-1; tentatively, D is TRBD1 (6 bases). This receptor was obtained from a woman aged 18-29 years who had recovered from COVID-19. The source material was PBMCs or T cells enriched from blood (not recorded which). The CDR3 nucleotides read TGTGCCAGCAGGACGACAGGGAACACTGAAGCTTTCTTT. Translation gives CASRTTGNTEAFF.